The clone carrying this TCR beta chain was seen only a few times. Its specificity is unknown. This CDR3 has 16 amino acids. Germline assignment: CDR1 SEHNR and CDR2 FQNEAQ (reference sequence). Trimming removed 1 base at V and 6 bases at J, with 16 bases between. TCRdb recomputed calls from the 5' RACE reads with MiXCR, one row per CDR3 protein. The sample has a few hundred thousand distinct CDR3 sequences; approximately 21% are singletons. The entry originates in a study of T-cell memory formation after mild COVID-19. Study context: Across donors, TCR clusters were largely donor specific. Notes on the study in general: Second-wave clones with a day 37 peak had unconfirmed SARS-CoV-2 specificity. A second wave expanding day 15 to 37 was CD4+-biased; contracting clones were balanced.

Sequencing used PBMCs or a T cell subset sorted from them (not recorded which). This chain connects TRBV7-9 to TRBJ2-1; D is unresolved. The source of this sequence is an adult woman who had mild COVID-19 (a few samples of this study predate the infection). Cell type and time point are not known. CDR3 DNA: TGTGCCAGCAGCTTAGTTGGGGAAACCCCTTCCAATGAGCAGTTCTTC. Translation gives CASSLVGETPSNEQFF.